This TCR beta chain was retrieved from a study of shared clonotypes between healthy human individuals. Germline-derived CDR1 and CDR2 are SGHRS and YFSETQ. The CDR3 has 14 residues. The material for each subset, its genomic DNA, was split evenly across several immunoSEQ plates. Here immunoSEQ multiplex PCR was the method, and the copy in TCRdb shows in-frame clones only, minus some. The sample includes around 2,000,000 clones, 85% to 95% seen only once; the top ten take around 0.13%. Turning to this clone: At one of its ends the junction is not consistent with the germline gene, which may arise from a read error.

The chain couples TRBV5-1 to TRBJ2-7; 9 bases agree with TRBD2. Sequencing was carried out using naive CD4+ T cells sorted from blood. The sample's subset: CD45RA+ positively selected. The clonotype comes from a man younger than 35 in good health. The CDR3 coding sequence is TGCGCCAGCAGCTTGGAGCGGGGGGCAAGGGACGAGGACTTC. Its translation: CASSLERGARDEDF.